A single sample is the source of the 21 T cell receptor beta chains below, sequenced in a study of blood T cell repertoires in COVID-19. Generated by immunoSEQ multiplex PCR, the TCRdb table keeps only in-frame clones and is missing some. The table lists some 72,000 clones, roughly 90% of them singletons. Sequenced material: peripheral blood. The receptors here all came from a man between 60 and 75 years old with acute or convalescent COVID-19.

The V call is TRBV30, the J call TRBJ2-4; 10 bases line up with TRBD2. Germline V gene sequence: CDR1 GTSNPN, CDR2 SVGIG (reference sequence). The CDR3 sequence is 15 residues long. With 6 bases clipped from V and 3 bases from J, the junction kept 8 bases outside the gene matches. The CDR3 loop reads CACLLAGVVKNIQYF. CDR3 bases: TGTGCCTGCCTTCTAGCGGGGGTAGTCAAAAACATTCAGTACTTC.

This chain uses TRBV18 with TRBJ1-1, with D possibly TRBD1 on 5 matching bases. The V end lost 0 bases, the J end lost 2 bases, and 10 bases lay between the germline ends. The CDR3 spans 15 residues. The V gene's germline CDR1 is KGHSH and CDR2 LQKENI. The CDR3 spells CASSPPGGFNTEAFF. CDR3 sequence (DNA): TGTGCCAGCTCACCACCTGGGGGGTTTAACACTGAAGCTTTCTTT.

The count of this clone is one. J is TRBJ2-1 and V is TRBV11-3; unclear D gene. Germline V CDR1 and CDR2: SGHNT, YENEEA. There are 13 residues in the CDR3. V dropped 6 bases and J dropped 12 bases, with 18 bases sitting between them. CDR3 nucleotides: TGTGCCAGCAGTTTTGGTGAACAATCCCTGCAGTTCTTC. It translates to CASSFGEQSLQFF.

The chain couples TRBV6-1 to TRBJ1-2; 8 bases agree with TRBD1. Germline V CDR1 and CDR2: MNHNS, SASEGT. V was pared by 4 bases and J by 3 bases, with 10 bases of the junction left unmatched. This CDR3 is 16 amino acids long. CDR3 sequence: CASSAAYRGTHYGYTF. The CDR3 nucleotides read TGTGCCAGCAGTGCGGCGTACAGGGGGACGCACTATGGCTACACCTTC.

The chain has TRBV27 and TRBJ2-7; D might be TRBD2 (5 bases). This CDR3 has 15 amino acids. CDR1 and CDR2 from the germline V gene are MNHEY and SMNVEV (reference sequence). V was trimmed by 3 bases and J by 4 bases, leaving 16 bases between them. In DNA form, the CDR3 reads TGTGCCAGCAGTTTGCAAAGGGCACAGCGGTACGAGCAGTACTTC. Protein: CASSLQRAQRYEQYF.

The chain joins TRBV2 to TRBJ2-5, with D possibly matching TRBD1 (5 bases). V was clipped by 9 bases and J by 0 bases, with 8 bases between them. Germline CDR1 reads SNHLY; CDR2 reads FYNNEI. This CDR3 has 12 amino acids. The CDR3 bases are TGTGCCAGTCGACAGTACCAAGAGACCCAGTACTTC. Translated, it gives CASRQYQETQYF.

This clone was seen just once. The DNA for the CDR3 is TGTGCCAGCCTAAGCCCGGGACAGGGTTTAGGCTACACCTTC. This encodes CASLSPGQGLGYTF. The chain carries TRBV6-5 and TRBJ1-2, with 9 bases that match TRBD1. Germline loops: CDR1 MNHEY, CDR2 SVGAGI. The CDR3 contains 14 residues. V was clipped by 8 bases and J by 8 bases; unmatched bases: 12.

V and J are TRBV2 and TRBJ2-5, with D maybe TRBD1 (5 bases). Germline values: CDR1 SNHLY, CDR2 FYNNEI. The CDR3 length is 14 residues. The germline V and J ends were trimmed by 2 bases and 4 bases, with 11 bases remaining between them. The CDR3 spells CASSEFQGRETQYF. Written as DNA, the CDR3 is TGTGCCAGCAGTGAATTTCAGGGTCGAGAGACCCAGTACTTC. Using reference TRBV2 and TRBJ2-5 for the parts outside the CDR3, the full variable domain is EPEVTQTPSHQVTQMGQEVILRCVPISNHLYFYWYRQILGQKVEFLVSFYNNEISEKSEIFDDQFSVERPDGSNFTLKIRSTKLEDSAMYFCASSEFQGRETQYFGPGTRLLVL.

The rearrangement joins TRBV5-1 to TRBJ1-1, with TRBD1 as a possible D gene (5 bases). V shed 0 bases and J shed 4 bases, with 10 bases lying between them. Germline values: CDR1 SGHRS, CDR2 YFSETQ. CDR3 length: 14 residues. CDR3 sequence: CASSLEGEPTEAFF. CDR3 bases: TGCGCCAGCAGCTTGGAAGGGGAACCCACTGAAGCTTTCTTT.

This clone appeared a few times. The CDR3 DNA follows: TGTGCCAGCAGCGCAAGCGGGGGGCGCACAGATACGCAGTATTTT. It codes for CASSASGGRTDTQYF. The chain carries TRBV7-3 and TRBJ2-3, with 9 bases lining up with TRBD2. The CDR3 sequence is 15 residues long. V trimming: 5 bases; J trimming: 1 base; junction bases outside the gene matches: 4. Per germline, CDR1 SGHTA and CDR2 FQGTGA.

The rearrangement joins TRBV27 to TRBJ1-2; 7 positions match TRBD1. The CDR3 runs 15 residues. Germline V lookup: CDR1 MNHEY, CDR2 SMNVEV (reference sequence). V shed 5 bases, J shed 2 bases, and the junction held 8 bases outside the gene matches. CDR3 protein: CASSRWGQMNYGYTF. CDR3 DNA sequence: TGTGCCAGCAGTCGCTGGGGACAGATGAACTATGGCTACACCTTC.

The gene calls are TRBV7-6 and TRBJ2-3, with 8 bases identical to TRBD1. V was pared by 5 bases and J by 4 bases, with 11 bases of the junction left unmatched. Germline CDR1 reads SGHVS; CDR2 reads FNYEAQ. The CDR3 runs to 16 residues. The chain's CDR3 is CASSRPDRGGPDTQYF. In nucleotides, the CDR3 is TGTGCCAGCAGCCGACCCGACAGGGGTGGTCCAGATACGCAGTATTTT. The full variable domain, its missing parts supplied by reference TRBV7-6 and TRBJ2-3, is GAGVSQSPRYKVTKRGQDVALRCDPISGHVSLYWYRQALGQGPEFLTYFNYEAQQDKSGLPNDRFSAERPEGSISTLTIQRTEQRDSAMYRCASSRPDRGGPDTQYFGPGTRLTVL.

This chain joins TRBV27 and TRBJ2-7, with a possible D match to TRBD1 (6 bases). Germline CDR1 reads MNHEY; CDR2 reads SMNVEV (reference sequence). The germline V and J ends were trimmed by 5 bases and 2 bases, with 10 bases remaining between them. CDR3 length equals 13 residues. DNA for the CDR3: TGTGCCAGCAGTATACAGGGTCCCTACGAGCAGTACTTC. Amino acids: CASSIQGPYEQYF.

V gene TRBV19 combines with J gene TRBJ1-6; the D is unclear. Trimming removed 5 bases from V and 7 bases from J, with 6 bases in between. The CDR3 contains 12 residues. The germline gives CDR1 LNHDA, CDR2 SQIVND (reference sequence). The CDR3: CASSLQNSPLHF. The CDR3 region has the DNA TGTGCCAGTAGTTTACAGAATTCACCCCTCCACTTT.

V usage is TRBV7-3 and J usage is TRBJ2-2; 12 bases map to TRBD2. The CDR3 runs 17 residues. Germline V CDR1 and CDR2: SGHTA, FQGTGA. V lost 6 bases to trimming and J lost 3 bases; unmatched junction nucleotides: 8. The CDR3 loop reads CASSQLAGGPDTGELFF. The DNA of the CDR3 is TGTGCCAGCAGTCAGCTAGCGGGAGGGCCGGACACCGGGGAGCTGTTTTTT.

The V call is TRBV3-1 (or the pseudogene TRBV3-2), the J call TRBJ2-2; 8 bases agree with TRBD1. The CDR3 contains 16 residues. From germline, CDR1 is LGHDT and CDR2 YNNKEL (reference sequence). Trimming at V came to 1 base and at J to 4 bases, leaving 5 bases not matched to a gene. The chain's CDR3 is CASSQATQGATGELFF. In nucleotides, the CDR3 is TGTGCCAGCAGCCAAGCTACGCAGGGGGCCACCGGGGAGCTGTTTTTT.

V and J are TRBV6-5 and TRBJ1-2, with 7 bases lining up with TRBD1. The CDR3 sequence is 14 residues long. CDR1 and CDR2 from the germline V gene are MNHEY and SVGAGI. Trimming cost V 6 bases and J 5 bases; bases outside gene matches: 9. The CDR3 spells CASSPPGTAYGYTF. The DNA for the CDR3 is TGTGCCAGCAGCCCCCCCGGGACAGCTTATGGCTACACCTTC.

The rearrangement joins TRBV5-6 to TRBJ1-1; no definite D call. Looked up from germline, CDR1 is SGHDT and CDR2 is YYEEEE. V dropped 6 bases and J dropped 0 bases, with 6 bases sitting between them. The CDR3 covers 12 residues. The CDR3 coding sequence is TGTGCCAGCACTCGGGTGAACACTGAAGCTTTCTTT. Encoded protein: CASTRVNTEAFF. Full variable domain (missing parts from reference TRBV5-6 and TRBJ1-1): DAGVTQSPTHLIKTRGQQVTLRCSPKSGHDTVSWYQQALGQGPQFIFQYYEEEERQRGNFPDRFSGHQFPNYSSELNVNALLLGDSALYLCASTRVNTEAFFGQGTRLTVV.

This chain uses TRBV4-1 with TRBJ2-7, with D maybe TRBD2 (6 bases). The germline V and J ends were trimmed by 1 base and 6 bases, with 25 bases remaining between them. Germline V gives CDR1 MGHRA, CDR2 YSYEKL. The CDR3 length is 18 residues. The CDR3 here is CASSQALPRPGALFEQYF. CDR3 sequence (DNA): TGCGCCAGCAGCCAAGCCTTACCACGTCCGGGAGCGCTTTTCGAGCAGTACTTC.

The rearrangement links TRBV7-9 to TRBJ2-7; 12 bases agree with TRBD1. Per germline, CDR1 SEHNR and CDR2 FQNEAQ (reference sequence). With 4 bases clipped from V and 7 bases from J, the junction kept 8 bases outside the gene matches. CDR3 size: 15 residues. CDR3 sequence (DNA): TGTGCCAGCAGCTCGGGACAGGGGGCCGCCTGGGAGCAGTACTTC. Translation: CASSSGQGAAWEQYF.

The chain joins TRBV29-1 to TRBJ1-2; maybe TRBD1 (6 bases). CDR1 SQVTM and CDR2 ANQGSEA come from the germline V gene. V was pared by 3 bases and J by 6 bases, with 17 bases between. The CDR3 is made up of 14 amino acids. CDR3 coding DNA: TGCAGCGTTGATCTATCCGGGACACCAAATGGCTACACCTTC. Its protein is CSVDLSGTPNGYTF.